A single sample is the source of the 3 T cell receptor beta chains below, sequenced in a study of cytotoxic CD8 clonotypes in ibrutinib-treated CLL. Sequencing was performed with immunoSEQ multiplex PCR; in TCRdb, only in-frame clones are kept and a portion is missing. The table has fewer than 90,000 clones, 86% seen once. Sequenced material: PBMCs, taken before ibrutinib treatment. Receptors originate from a human donor with chronic lymphocytic leukemia.

This clone was recorded only once. The chain couples TRBV19 to TRBJ1-3; D is perhaps TRBD1 (5 bases). Germline values: CDR1 LNHDA, CDR2 SQIVND (reference sequence). Trimming took 1 base from V and 1 from J, leaving 14 bases between them. This CDR3 comprises 17 residues. CDR3 in amino acids: CASSIAAGHGSGNTIYF. DNA for the CDR3: TGTGCCAGTAGTATAGCGGCAGGGCATGGGTCTGGAAACACCATATATTTT.

This chain connects TRBV6-1 to TRBJ2-2; D unclear. Germline-derived CDR1 and CDR2 are MNHNS and SASEGT. CDR3 length equals 14 residues. V was trimmed by 4 bases and J by 6 bases, leaving 12 bases between them. The CDR3 loop is CASSVGNSAGELFF. DNA of the CDR3: TGTGCCAGCAGTGTTGGCAATTCGGCCGGGGAGCTGTTTTTT.

This sequence joins TRBV23-1 and TRBJ2-3; 13 positions match TRBD2. TRBV23-1 is treated as an ORF (open reading frame) with a function not yet certain. The CDR3 loop spans 18 amino acids. Trimming at V came to 2 bases and at J to 0 bases, leaving 5 bases not matched to a gene. CDR3 DNA: TGCGCCAGCAGTCAAAAAACTAGCGGGAGGGCTAGCACAGATACGCAGTATTTT. Protein sequence: CASSQKTSGRASTDTQYF.